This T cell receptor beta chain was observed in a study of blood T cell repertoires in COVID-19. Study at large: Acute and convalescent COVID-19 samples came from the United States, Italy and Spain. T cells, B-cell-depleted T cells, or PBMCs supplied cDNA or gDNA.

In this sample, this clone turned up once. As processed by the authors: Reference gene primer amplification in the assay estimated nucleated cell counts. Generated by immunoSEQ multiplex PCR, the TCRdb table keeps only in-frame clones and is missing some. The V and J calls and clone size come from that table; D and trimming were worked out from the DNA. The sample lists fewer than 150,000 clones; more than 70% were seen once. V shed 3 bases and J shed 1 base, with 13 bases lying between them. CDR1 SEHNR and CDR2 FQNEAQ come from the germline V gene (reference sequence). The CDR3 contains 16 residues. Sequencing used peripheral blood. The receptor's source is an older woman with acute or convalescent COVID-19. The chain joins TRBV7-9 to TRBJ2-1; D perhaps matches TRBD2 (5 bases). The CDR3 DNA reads TGTGCCAGCAGCTTCGGGCTAGCAGGTTCCTACAATGAGCAGTTCTTC. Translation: CASSFGLAGSYNEQFF.